Shown below are 6 T cell receptor beta chains from a single sample sequenced in a study of CXCR3-negative and CXCR3-positive naive CD8 T cells. UMI-labeled 5' RACE TRB cDNA libraries were prepared from the cells. TCRdb reprocessed the 5' RACE reads; each CDR3 protein has one entry and no DNA is given. The sample table includes about 23,000 distinct CDR3 sequences. Material: naive CXCR3- CD8+ T cells from blood. Subset described: CD45RO-CCR7+CD27+CD95- naive CD8+ T cells lacking CXCR3 (TNR3-). All receptors come from a human donor in good health. Some clones in this sample may be carry-over from other donors' samples.

V is TRBV28 and J is TRBJ2-7; TCRdb's D call, TRBD2, is unchecked because there is no DNA. The CDR3 runs 17 residues. Germline CDR1 reads MDHEN; CDR2 reads SYDVKM. CDR3 sequence reads: CASSSRRSGGSSYEQYF.

The J gene is TRBJ2-1, the V gene TRBV18; no DNA is available, so the TRBD1 call from TCRdb remains unchecked. This CDR3 has 17 residues. CDR1 is KGHSH, CDR2 LQKENI, per germline. CDR3 sequence reads: CASSRNSRDRGWNEQFF.

The V call is TRBV12-3 or TRBV12-4, the J call TRBJ2-5; no DNA is available, so the TRBD1 call from TCRdb remains unchecked. The CDR3 extends over 13 amino acids. The CDR3 is CASSLQGWETQYF.

This chain joins TRBV5-1 and TRBJ2-1; the TCRdb D gene call, TRBD1, has no DNA to confirm it. The CDR3 sequence is 15 residues long. Germline-derived CDR1 and CDR2 are SGHRS and YFSETQ. The CDR3 loop reads CASSWDRDRDTEQFF.

Its frequency marks this clonotype as medium-sized (0.01 to 0.1%). The chain is built from TRBV3-1 and TRBJ2-7; the TCRdb D gene call, TRBD2, has no DNA to confirm it. The V gene's germline CDR1 is LGHDT and CDR2 YNNKEL (reference sequence). The CDR3 is made up of 17 amino acids. CDR3 protein: CASSQGAAGGRPYEQYF.

This chain links TRBV7-8 with TRBJ2-2. Germline V gene data show CDR1 as SGHVS and CDR2 as FQNEAQ. There are 13 residues in the CDR3. CDR3: CASSVGYTGELFF.